The 7 T cell receptor beta chains presented below share a single source sample, sequenced in a study of blood T cell repertoires in COVID-19. TCRdb's copy holds only in-frame clones and misses some; the assay was immunoSEQ multiplex PCR. The sample consists of more than 300,000 clones, roughly 90% of them appearing once. The material sequenced was peripheral blood. Source of these receptors: a woman in her 70s with COVID-19, enrolled during active disease.

V is TRBV20-1 and J is TRBJ1-2, with D unresolved. Germline V gives CDR1 DFQATT, CDR2 SNEGSKA (reference sequence). V lost 7 bases, J lost 8 bases, and 8 bases lay in between. The length of the CDR3 is 9 residues. CDR3 coding DNA: TGCAGTGTCCGGGAAGGCTACACCTTC. This translates into CSVREGYTF.

J is TRBJ1-1 and V is TRBV5-4; 10 bases map to TRBD1. The J segment lost 0 bases and the V segment lost 4 bases, leaving 3 bases of the junction unmatched. CDR3 size: 15 residues. Per germline, CDR1 SGHNT and CDR2 YYREEE (reference sequence). CDR3 in DNA: TGTGCCAGCAGCACGACAGGGGGCATGAACACTGAAGCTTTCTTT. This gives the protein CASSTTGGMNTEAFF. Variable domain in full (rest from reference TRBV5-4 and TRBJ1-1): ETGVTQSPTHLIKTRGQQVTLRCSSQSGHNTVSWYQQALGQGPQFIFQYYREEENGRGNFPPRFSGLQFPNYSSELNVNALELDDSALYLCASSTTGGMNTEAFFGQGTRLTVV.

The V and J genes are TRBV24-1 and TRBJ1-5; tentatively, D is TRBD1 (6 bases). From germline, CDR1 is KGHDR and CDR2 SFDVKD. This CDR3 is built from 14 residues. The ends were cut back, 4 bases at V and 5 bases at J, with 11 bases in the middle. Here the CDR3 DNA reads TGTGCCACCAGTGAGGTGGGGGCGGATCAGCCCCAGCATTTT. It encodes CATSEVGADQPQHF.

This chain connects TRBV3-1 (or the pseudogene TRBV3-2) to TRBJ1-1; 8 bases line up with TRBD1. Germline CDR1 and CDR2: LGHDT and YNNKEL (reference sequence). The CDR3 has 15 amino acids. The ends lost 2 bases at V and 1 base at J; junction bases unmatched: 3. The CDR3 spells CASSQLDRGNTEAFF. For the CDR3, the DNA is TGTGCCAGCAGCCAACTAGACAGGGGGAACACTGAAGCTTTCTTT.

This chain links TRBV4-3 with TRBJ2-7, with TRBD1 identical over 8 bases. The CDR3 has 16 amino acids. Germline CDR1 and CDR2: LGHNA and YSLEER. V shed 2 bases and J 3 bases; nucleotides not matched to a gene: 9. The chain's CDR3 is CASSQKRTGLGYEQYF. In DNA, the CDR3 is TGCGCCAGCAGCCAAAAAAGGACAGGGTTAGGCTACGAGCAGTACTTC.

The rearrangement joins TRBV28 to TRBJ2-2, with a weak D call TRBD2 (6 bases). This CDR3 contains 15 residues. Germline-derived CDR1 and CDR2 are MDHEN and SYDVKM. Deletions cut 2 bases from V and 5 bases from J, with 12 bases between. CDR3 sequence reads: CASSLSIGGTGELFF. Written as DNA, the CDR3 is TGTGCCAGCAGTTTAAGTATAGGAGGGACCGGGGAGCTGTTTTTT.

The table lists this clone with a count of one. This chain connects TRBV29-1 to TRBJ2-6, with no clear D. This CDR3 is built from 13 residues. The V gene's germline CDR1 is SQVTM and CDR2 ANQGSEA. V lost 7 bases and J lost 6, with 13 bases in between. CDR3 in amino acids: CSAYSVTANVLTF. In DNA, the CDR3 is TGCAGCGCTTACTCTGTTACGGCCAACGTCCTGACTTTC.